Listed below are T cell receptor beta chains from one sample, sequenced in a study of blood T cell repertoires in COVID-19. Sequencing used immunoSEQ multiplex PCR; TCRdb keeps in-frame clones, though not all of them. The data hold 23,000 or so clones, with 81% observed a single time. Sequencing was performed on peripheral blood. Receptor source: a man between 65 and 85 years old with acute or convalescent COVID-19. Both conserved end residues are part of each CDR3. The D gene is left open where the match is weak. Size tells how often a clone was seen (once, few, many) or the class of an expanded clone, and some rows leave it out.

J,size,V,D,CDR3,DNA
TRBJ2-2,few,TRBV5-4,TRBD1,CASSLGQRNTGELFF,TGTGCCAGCAGCCTGGGACAGAGGAACACCGGGGAGCTGTTTTTT
TRBJ2-3,.,TRBV5-5,TRBD2,CASSLGLAGAVDTQYF,TGTGCCAGCAGCTTGGGTCTAGCGGGGGCGGTGGATACGCAGTATTTT
TRBJ1-3,.,TRBV21-1,.,CASSKGTGPTSHTIYF,TGTGCCAGCAGCAAAGGGACAGGGCCCACTTCACACACCATATATTTT
TRBJ2-7,.,TRBV11-1,.,CASSIPAGFYEQYF,TGTGCCAGCAGCATCCCGGCGGGCTTCTACGAGCAGTACTTC
TRBJ2-4,.,TRBV21-1,.,CASSKGSGPRVSQAKNIQYF,TGTGCCAGCAGCAAAGGATCCGGGCCCAGGGTCAGCCAAGCCAAAAACATTCAGTACTTC
TRBJ1-2,.,TRBV5-4,.,CASSSGAASYGYTF,TGTGCCAGCAGCTCTGGGGCGGCTAGCTATGGCTACACCTTC
TRBJ1-4,.,TRBV7-7,.,CASSLQINEKLFF,TGTGCCAGCAGCTTACAGATTAATGAAAAACTGTTTTTT
TRBJ1-3,.,TRBV27,.,CASKPRSSGNTIYF,TGTGCCAGCAAACCGAGGAGCTCTGGAAACACCATATATTTT
TRBJ1-1,.,TRBV5-4,.,CASSNFRQDNTEAFF,TGTGCCAGCAGCAACTTTCGACAGGACAACACTGAAGCTTTCTTT
TRBJ1-2,.,TRBV19,TRBD1,CASSIGDRDYGYTF,TGTGCCAGTAGTATCGGGGACAGGGACTATGGCTACACCTTC
TRBJ1-5,.,TRBV18,TRBD1,CASSRDRINQPQHF,TGTGCCAGCTCACGGGACAGAATCAATCAGCCCCAGCATTTT
TRBJ1-1,.,TRBV2,TRBD1,CASSGQGKNTEAFF,TGTGCCAGCAGTGGACAGGGTAAGAACACTGAAGCTTTCTTT
TRBJ2-2,once,TRBV11-1,TRBD1,CASSRPGQGLTGELFF,TGTGCCAGCAGCCGACCGGGACAGGGTTTAACCGGGGAGCTGTTTTTT
TRBJ1-1,few,TRBV7-2,TRBD1,CASSPLSGQGNTEAFF,TGTGCCAGCAGCCCCCTCTCCGGACAGGGGAACACTGAAGCTTTCTTT
TRBJ1-5,.,TRBV11-2,TRBD1,CASSHGQENNQPQHF,TGTGCCAGCAGCCATGGACAGGAAAACAATCAGCCCCAGCATTTT
TRBJ2-4,.,TRBV6-1,.,CASSEAGGGGGGIQYF,TGTGCCAGCAGTGAAGCTGGAGGCGGGGGAGGGGGCATTCAGTACTTC
TRBJ1-5,.,TRBV2,TRBD1,CASSWTGGSNQPQHF,TGTGCCAGCAGTTGGACAGGGGGTAGCAATCAGCCCCAGCATTTT
TRBJ2-7,.,TRBV5-6,TRBD1,CASSLQGVNEQYF,TGTGCCAGCAGCTTACAGGGGGTAAACGAGCAGTACTTC
TRBJ2-7,.,TRBV11-2,.,CASSRAKLEQYF,TGTGCCAGCAGCCGAGCCAAACTCGAGCAGTACTTC
TRBJ1-1,.,TRBV6-2/TRBV6-3,.,CASSPTGYIEAFF,TGTGCCAGCAGTCCCACAGGATACATTGAAGCTTTCTTT
TRBJ1-5,.,TRBV7-2,TRBD1,CASSLEDRGLNQPQHF,TGTGCCAGCAGCTTAGAGGACAGGGGACTCAATCAGCCCCAGCATTTT
TRBJ2-5,.,TRBV29-1,.,CSVGERETQYF,TGCAGCGTTGGTGAGAGGGAGACCCAGTACTTC
TRBJ2-2,few,TRBV11-2,TRBD2,CASSPTSENTGELFF,TGTGCCAGCAGCCCAACTAGCGAGAACACCGGGGAGCTGTTTTTT
TRBJ1-3,.,TRBV29-1,TRBD1,CSVDGTGDSGNTIYF,TGCAGCGTTGATGGGACAGGCGACTCTGGAAACACCATATATTTT
TRBJ1-3,.,TRBV18,.,CASSPDGVAGNTIYF,TGTGCCAGCTCACCCGACGGGGTGGCCGGAAACACCATATATTTT
TRBJ2-7,once,TRBV5-4,.,CASSLTGINEQYF,TGTGCCAGCAGCTTGACAGGGATCAACGAGCAGTACTTC
TRBJ2-7,.,TRBV7-9,TRBD1,CASSWTGTPRHADF,TGTGCCAGCAGCTGGACAGGCACCCCCCGGCACGCGGACTTC
TRBJ2-1,.,TRBV10-1,TRBD2,CASSESRASGRGGEQFF,TGCGCCAGCAGTGAGTCGAGGGCTAGCGGGAGGGGCGGTGAGCAGTTCTTC
TRBJ1-5,.,TRBV2,.,CASSDSGDINQPQHF,TGTGCCAGCAGTGATTCAGGCGATATCAATCAGCCCCAGCATTTT
TRBJ2-5,.,TRBV7-9,TRBD2,CASSLALAGGPGTQYF,TGTGCCAGCAGCTTAGCGCTAGCGGGAGGCCCCGGGACCCAGTACTTC
TRBJ1-2,.,TRBV25-1,.,CASSPHGNYGYTF,TGTGCCAGCAGCCCTCACGGGAACTATGGCTACACCTTC
TRBJ2-3,.,TRBV5-1,TRBD2,CASSAGRAGPLGTDTQYF,TGCGCCAGCAGCGCTGGGAGGGCGGGGCCCTTGGGCACAGATACGCAGTATTTT
TRBJ2-2,.,TRBV19,TRBD2,CASSRVAGSDIGELFF,TGTGCCAGTAGTAGGGTAGCGGGATCGGATATCGGGGAGCTGTTTTTT
TRBJ2-3,.,TRBV21-1,.,CASSKASAGTPRGGDTQYF,TGTGCCAGCAGCAAAGCGAGTGCCGGGACACCCAGAGGAGGAGATACGCAGTATTTT
TRBJ2-3,.,TRBV19,.,CAIEDRFTDTQYF,TGTGCCATTGAGGACAGATTCACAGATACGCAGTATTTT
TRBJ2-7,few,TRBV24-1,.,CATSDVQNEQYF,TGTGCCACCAGTGATGTTCAGAACGAGCAGTACTTC
TRBJ2-7,once,TRBV6-5,.,CASSSPSYEQYF,TGTGCCAGCAGTTCTCCTTCCTACGAGCAGTACTTC
TRBJ2-6,.,TRBV9,TRBD2,CASSVTPSGRTLLSGANVLTF,TGTGCCAGCAGCGTTACGCCTAGCGGGAGGACCCTACTCTCTGGGGCCAACGTCCTGACTTTC
TRBJ2-2,once,TRBV19,TRBD2,CASSIGGEGNTGELFF,TGTGCCAGTAGTATTGGGGGGGAAGGTAACACCGGGGAGCTGTTTTTT
TRBJ1-2,.,TRBV6-2/TRBV6-3,TRBD1,CASSPPGTGRYGYTF,TGTGCCAGCAGTCCCCCAGGGACAGGGCGCTATGGCTACACCTTC
TRBJ2-3,.,TRBV7-9,TRBD1,CASSLATGRDTQYF,TGTGCCAGCAGCTTAGCGACAGGGAGAGATACGCAGTATTTT
TRBJ2-5,.,TRBV18,TRBD2,CASSPLGTSGATKTQYF,TGTGCCAGCTCACCATTGGGGACTAGCGGGGCCACGAAGACCCAGTACTTC
TRBJ2-1,.,TRBV10-2,TRBD2,CASSRLAGGFNEQFF,TGCGCCAGCAGTCGACTAGCGGGAGGCTTCAATGAGCAGTTCTTC
TRBJ1-2,.,TRBV4-2,TRBD1,CASSQERTGDYGYTF,TGTGCCAGCAGCCAAGAAAGGACAGGGGACTATGGCTACACCTTC